This passage covers 8 T cell receptor beta chains from one sample sequenced in a study of a mutant IDH1 vaccine in newly diagnosed glioma. For these TCRs, the target antigens are not known. The assay was immunoSEQ multiplex PCR, and TCRdb's table has in-frame clones only and misses some. The table records about 60,000 clones, around 80% of them present only once. Time point noted: week 5, during vaccination. Every vaccination contained 300 ug of the mutant IDH1 20-mer peptide and was paired with topical imiquimod. Source: PBMCs, taken from a glioma patient whose treatment included an IDH1 peptide vaccine. The receptors originated from a woman aged 45-60 years with glioma.

V and J are TRBV9 and TRBJ2-7; D is ambiguous. CDR3 length: 14 amino acids. Germline assignment: CDR1 SGDLS and CDR2 YYNGEE. Trimming removed 4 bases at V and 0 bases at J, with 11 bases between. The CDR3, as DNA: TGTGCCAGCAGCATTAGTCCCAGCTCCTACGAGCAGTACTTC. Translating gives CASSISPSSYEQYF.

The chain links TRBV6-6 to TRBJ1-1, with 8 nucleotides matching TRBD1. The CDR3 runs to 15 residues. Germline values: CDR1 MNHNY, CDR2 SVGAGI (reference sequence). The V segment lost 0 bases and the J segment 5 bases; nucleotides outside the gene matches: 5. The CDR3 sequence: CASSYSQGAGTEAFF. The DNA of the CDR3 is TGTGCCAGCAGTTACTCGCAGGGGGCGGGGACTGAAGCTTTCTTT.

The chain has TRBV5-1 and TRBJ2-3; D is unclear. V lost 0 bases and J lost 5, with 10 bases in between. This CDR3 is built from 14 residues. Per germline, CDR1 SGHRS and CDR2 YFSETQ. The DNA for the CDR3 is TGCGCCAGCAGCTTGGCTAGGTCAGAAGATACGCAGTATTTT. Its protein is CASSLARSEDTQYF.

This sequence joins TRBV7-2 and TRBJ2-5; TRBD1 is a possible D gene (5 bases). The germline gives CDR1 SGHTA, CDR2 FQGNSA. The CDR3 sequence is 13 residues long. V lost 5 bases and J 5 bases, leaving 12 bases between the germline ends. Here the CDR3 DNA reads TGTGCCAGCAGCAAGACAGTTGGGGAGACCCAGTACTTC. This encodes CASSKTVGETQYF. Full variable domain (outside the CDR3, taken from reference TRBV7-2 and TRBJ2-5): GAGVSQSPSNKVTEKGKDVELRCDPISGHTALYWYRQSLGQGLEFLIYFQGNSAPDKSGLPSDRFSAERTGGSVSTLTIQRTQQEDSAVYLCASSKTVGETQYFGPGTRLLVL.

This clone was seen just once. DNA for the CDR3: TGTGCCAGCAGCCAAGGGCTCCACCAGGGGGCCCTCCACAATGAGCAGTTCTTC. Translated: CASSQGLHQGALHNEQFF. J is TRBJ2-1 and V is TRBV14; 8 nucleotides match TRBD1. This CDR3 spans 18 amino acids. The V gene end was trimmed by 1 base and the J gene end by 5 bases; junction bases not matched to a gene: 13. CDR1 is SGHDN, CDR2 FVKESK, per germline.

The chain joins TRBV6-7 to TRBJ2-1, with 12 bases matching TRBD2. TRBV6-7 is an ORF, with its function uncertain. The trim removed 0 bases at V and 8 bases at J, leaving 8 bases unmatched. The length of the CDR3 is 17 residues. This CDR3 is CASSYSETSGGSYEQFF. The CDR3 region has the DNA TGTGCCAGCAGTTACTCGGAGACTAGCGGGGGTAGCTATGAGCAGTTCTTC.

V is TRBV5-4 and J is TRBJ2-7; 10 positions match TRBD1. The V gene end was trimmed by 4 bases and the J gene end by 2 bases; junction bases not matched to a gene: 6. Germline V CDR1 and CDR2: SGHNT, YYREEE (reference sequence). This CDR3 has 15 residues. CDR3 sequence (DNA): TGTGCCAGCAGCCCCGGGACAGGGGCTACCTACGAGCAGTACTTC. It codes for CASSPGTGATYEQYF. The variable domain in full, completed from reference TRBV5-4 and TRBJ2-7, reads ETGVTQSPTHLIKTRGQQVTLRCSSQSGHNTVSWYQQALGQGPQFIFQYYREEENGRGNFPPRFSGLQFPNYSSELNVNALELDDSALYLCASSPGTGATYEQYFGPGTRLTVT.

The chain recombines TRBV27 with TRBJ2-1, with TRBD1 identical over 7 bases. Germline CDR1 is MNHEY and CDR2 is SMNVEV (reference sequence). This CDR3 spans 13 amino acids. CDR3 in amino acids: CVHKLRGKNEQFF. The CDR3 DNA is TGTGTACACAAGCTCAGGGGGAAGAATGAGCAGTTCTTC.